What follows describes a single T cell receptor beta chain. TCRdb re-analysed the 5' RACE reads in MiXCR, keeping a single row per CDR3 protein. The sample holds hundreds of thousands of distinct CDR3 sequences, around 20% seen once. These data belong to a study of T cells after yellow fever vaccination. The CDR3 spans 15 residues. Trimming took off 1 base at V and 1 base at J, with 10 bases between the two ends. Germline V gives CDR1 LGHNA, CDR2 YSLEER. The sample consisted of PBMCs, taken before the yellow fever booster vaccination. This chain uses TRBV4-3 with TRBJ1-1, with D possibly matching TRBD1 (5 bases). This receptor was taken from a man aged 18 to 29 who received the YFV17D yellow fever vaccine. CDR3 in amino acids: CASSQAGMGNTEAFF. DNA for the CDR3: TGCGCCAGCAGCCAAGCAGGGATGGGGAACACTGAAGCTTTCTTT.